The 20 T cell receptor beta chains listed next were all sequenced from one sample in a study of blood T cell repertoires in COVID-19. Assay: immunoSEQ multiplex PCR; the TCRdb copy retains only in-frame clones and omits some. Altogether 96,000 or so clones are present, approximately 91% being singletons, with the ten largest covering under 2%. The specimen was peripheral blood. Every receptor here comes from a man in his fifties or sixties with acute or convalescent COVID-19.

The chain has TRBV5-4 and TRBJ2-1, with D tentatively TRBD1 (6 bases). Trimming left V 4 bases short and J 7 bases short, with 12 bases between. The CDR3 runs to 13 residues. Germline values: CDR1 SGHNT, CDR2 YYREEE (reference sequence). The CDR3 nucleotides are TGTGCCAGCAGCAACCAGGGGTGGAATGAGCAGTTCTTC. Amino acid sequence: CASSNQGWNEQFF.

The CDR3 region has the DNA TGTGCCAGCGGGAATCTAGCGTCTTCTACGCAGTATTTT. This sequence encodes CASGNLASSTQYF. V and J are TRBV9 and TRBJ2-3; D might be TRBD2 (6 bases). CDR1 is SGDLS and CDR2 is YYNGEE in the germline V gene. The CDR3 runs 13 residues. Between the trimmed V and J ends, which lost 7 bases and 8 bases, there was a span of 17 bases. Together with reference TRBV9 and TRBJ2-3, the CDR3 gives the full variable domain: DSGVTQTPKHLITATGQRVTLRCSPRSGDLSVYWYQQSLDQGLQFLIQYYNGEERAKGNILERFSAQQFPDLHSELNLSSLELGDSALYFCASGNLASSTQYFGPGTRLTVL.

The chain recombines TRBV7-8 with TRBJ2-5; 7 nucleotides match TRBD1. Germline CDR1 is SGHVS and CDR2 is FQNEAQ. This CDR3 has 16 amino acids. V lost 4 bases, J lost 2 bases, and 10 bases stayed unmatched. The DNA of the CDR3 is TGTGCCAGCAGCTCACGGGGTACAGGGGAACAAGAGACCCAGTACTTC. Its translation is CASSSRGTGEQETQYF.

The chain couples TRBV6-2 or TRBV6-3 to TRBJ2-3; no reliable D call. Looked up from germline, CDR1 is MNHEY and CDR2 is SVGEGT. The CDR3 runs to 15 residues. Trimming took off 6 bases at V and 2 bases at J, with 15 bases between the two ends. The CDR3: CASRPNSYYTDTQYF. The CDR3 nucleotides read TGTGCCAGCAGACCTAATTCCTATTACACAGATACGCAGTATTTT.

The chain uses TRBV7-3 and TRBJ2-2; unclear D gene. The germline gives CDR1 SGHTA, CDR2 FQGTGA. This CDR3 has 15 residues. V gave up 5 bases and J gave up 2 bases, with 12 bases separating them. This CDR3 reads CASSALGRNTGELFF. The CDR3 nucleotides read TGTGCCAGCAGCGCACTGGGCAGAAACACCGGGGAGCTGTTTTTT.

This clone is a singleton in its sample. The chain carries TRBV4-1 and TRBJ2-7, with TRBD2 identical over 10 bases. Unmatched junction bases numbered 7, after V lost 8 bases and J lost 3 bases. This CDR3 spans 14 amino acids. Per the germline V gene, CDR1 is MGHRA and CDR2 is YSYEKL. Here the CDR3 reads CASAPASGSYEQYF. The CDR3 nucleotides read TGCGCCAGCGCTCCGGCTAGCGGGAGCTACGAGCAGTACTTC.

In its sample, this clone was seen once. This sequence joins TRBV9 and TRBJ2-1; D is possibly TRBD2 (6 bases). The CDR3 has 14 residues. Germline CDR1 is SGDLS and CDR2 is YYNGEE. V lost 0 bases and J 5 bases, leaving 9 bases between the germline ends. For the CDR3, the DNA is TGTGCCAGCAGCGTAGCTAGCGAGAACAATGAGCAGTTCTTC. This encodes CASSVASENNEQFF. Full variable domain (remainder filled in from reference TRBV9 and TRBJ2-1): DSGVTQTPKHLITATGQRVTLRCSPRSGDLSVYWYQQSLDQGLQFLIQYYNGEERAKGNILERFSAQQFPDLHSELNLSSLELGDSALYFCASSVASENNEQFFGPGTRLTVL.

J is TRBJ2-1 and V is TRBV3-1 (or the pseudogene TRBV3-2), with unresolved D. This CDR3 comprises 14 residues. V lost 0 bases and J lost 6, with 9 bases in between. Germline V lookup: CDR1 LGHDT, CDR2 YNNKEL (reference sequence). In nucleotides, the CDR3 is TGTGCCAGCAGCCAAGATGTGGCCAGCAATGAGCAGTTCTTC. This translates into CASSQDVASNEQFF.

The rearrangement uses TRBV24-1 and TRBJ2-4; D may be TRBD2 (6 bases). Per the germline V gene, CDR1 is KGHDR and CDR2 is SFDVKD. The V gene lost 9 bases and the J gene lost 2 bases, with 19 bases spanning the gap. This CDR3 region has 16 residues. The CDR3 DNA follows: TGTGCCACCGGGGGACTCCTGTATGAGACCAAAAACATTCAGTACTTC. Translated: CATGGLLYETKNIQYF.

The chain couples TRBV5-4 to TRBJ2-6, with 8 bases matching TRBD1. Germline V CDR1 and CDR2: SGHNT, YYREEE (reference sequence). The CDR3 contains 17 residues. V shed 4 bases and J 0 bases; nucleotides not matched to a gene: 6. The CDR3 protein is CASSPGQVPSGANVLTF. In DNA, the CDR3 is TGTGCCAGCAGCCCGGGACAGGTTCCCTCTGGGGCCAACGTCCTGACTTTC.

The chain's CDR3 is CASSPSVTQRVTGTGFGEKLFF. The CDR3 DNA sequence: TGTGCCAGCAGTCCCTCCGTTACCCAACGAGTTACCGGGACAGGGTTTGGTGAAAAACTGTTTTTT. The J gene is TRBJ1-4, the V gene TRBV27, with TRBD1 identical over 9 bases. Germline CDR1 and CDR2: MNHEY and SMNVEV (reference sequence). CDR3 size: 22 residues. The junction had 29 bases not matched to a gene; V was cut back by 5 bases and J by 7 bases.

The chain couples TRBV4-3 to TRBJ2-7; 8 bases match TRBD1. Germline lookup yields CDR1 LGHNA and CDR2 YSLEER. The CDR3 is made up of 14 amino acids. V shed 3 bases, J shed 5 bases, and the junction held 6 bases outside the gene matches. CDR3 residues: CASSQRTGTHEQYF. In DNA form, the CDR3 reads TGCGCCAGCAGCCAGCGGACAGGGACCCACGAGCAGTACTTC.

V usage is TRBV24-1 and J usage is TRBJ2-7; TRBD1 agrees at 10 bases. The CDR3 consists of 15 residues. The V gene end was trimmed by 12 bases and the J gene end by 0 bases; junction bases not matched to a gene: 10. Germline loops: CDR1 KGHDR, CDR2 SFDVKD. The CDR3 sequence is CAPRDRGPLSYEQYF. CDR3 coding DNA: TGTGCCCCCCGGGACAGGGGCCCGCTCTCCTACGAGCAGTACTTC.

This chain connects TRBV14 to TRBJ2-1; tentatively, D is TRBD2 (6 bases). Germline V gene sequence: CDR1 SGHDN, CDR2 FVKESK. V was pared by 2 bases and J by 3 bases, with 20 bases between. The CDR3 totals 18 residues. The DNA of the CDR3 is TGTGCCAGCAGCCAACCAGAGGTGAGTCGGGAGCTCTACAATGAGCAGTTCTTC. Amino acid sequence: CASSQPEVSRELYNEQFF.

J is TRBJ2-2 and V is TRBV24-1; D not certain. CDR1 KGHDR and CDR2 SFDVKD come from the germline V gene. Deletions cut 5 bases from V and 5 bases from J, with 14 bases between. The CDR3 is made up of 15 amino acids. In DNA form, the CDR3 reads TGTGCCACCAGTGGGTCGGCCGACGGGACCGGGGAGCTGTTTTTT. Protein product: CATSGSADGTGELFF.

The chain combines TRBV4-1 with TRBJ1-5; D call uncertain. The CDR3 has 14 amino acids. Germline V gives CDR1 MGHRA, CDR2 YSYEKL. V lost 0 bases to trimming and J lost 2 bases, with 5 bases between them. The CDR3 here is CASSQDQGNQPQHF. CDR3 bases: TGCGCCAGCAGCCAAGACCAGGGCAATCAGCCCCAGCATTTT.

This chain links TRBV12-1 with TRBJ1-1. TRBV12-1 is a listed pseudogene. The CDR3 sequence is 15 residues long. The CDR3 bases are TGTGCCAGCAGCCCCTCGGAGGGGTTGAACACTGAAGCTTTCTTT. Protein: CASSPSEGLNTEAFF.

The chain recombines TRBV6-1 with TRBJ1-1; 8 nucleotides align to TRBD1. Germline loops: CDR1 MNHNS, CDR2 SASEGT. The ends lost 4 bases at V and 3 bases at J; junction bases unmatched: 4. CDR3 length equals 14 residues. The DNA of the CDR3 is TGTGCCAGCAGTGTCAGGGGGCGGGACACTGAAGCTTTCTTT. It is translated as CASSVRGRDTEAFF.

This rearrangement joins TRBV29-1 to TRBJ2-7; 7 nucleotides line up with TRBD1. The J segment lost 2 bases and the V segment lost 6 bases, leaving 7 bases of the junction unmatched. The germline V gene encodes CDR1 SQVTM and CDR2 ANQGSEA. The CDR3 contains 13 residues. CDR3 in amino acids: CSVKGQYTYEQYF. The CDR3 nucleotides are TGCAGCGTCAAGGGACAGTATACCTACGAGCAGTACTTC.

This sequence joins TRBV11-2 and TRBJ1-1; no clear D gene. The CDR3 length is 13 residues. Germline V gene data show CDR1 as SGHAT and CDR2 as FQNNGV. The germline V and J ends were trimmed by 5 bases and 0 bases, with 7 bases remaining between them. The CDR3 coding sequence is TGTGCCAGCAGCCCCAATCTGAACACTGAAGCTTTCTTT. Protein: CASSPNLNTEAFF.